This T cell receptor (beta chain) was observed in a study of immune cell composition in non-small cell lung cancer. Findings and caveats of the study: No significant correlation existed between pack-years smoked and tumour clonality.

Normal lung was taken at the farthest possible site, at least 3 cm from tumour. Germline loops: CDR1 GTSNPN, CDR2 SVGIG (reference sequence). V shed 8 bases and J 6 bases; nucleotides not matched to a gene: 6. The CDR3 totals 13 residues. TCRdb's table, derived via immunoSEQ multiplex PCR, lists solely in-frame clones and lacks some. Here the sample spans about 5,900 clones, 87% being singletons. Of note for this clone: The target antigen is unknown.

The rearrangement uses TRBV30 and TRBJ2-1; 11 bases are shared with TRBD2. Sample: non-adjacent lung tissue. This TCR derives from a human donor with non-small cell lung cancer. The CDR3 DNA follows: TGTGCCCAGACTAGCGGGAAAGGCAATGAGCAGTTCTTC. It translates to CAQTSGKGNEQFF. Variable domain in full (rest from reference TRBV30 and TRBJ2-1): SQTIHQWPATLVQPVGSPLSLECTVEGTSNPNLYWYRQAAGRGLQLLFYSVGIGQISSEVPQNLSASRPQDRQFILSSKKLLLSDSGFYLCAQTSGKGNEQFFGPGTRLTVL.